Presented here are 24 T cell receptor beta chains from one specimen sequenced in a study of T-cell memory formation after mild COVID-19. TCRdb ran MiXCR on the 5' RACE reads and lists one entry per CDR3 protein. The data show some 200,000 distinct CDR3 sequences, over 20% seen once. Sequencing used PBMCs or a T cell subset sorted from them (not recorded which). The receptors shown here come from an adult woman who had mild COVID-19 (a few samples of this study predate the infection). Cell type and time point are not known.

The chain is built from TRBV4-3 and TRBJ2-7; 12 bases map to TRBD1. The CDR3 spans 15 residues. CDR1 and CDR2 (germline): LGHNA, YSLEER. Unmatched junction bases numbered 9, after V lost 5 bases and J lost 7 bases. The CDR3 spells CASSYRDRGLDEQYF. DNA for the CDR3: TGCGCCAGCAGCTACCGGGACAGGGGGCTGGATGAGCAGTACTTC.

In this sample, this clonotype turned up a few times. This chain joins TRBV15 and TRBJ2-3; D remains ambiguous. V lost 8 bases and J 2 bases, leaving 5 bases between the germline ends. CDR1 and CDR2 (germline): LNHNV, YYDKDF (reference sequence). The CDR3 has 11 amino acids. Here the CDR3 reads CATQFTDTQYF. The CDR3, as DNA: TGTGCCACCCAGTTCACAGATACGCAGTATTTT.

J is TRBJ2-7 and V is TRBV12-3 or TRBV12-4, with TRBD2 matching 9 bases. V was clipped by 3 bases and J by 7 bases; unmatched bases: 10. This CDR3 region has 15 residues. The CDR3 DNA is TGTGCCAGCAGTTTGGCAGCGGGGGGATTCTCGGAGCAGTACTTC. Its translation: CASSLAAGGFSEQYF.

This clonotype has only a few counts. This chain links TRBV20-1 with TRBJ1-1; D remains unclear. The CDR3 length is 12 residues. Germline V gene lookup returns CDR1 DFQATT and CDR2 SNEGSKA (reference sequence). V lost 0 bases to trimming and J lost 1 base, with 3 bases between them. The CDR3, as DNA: TGCAGTGCTAGAGAGGCGAACACTGAAGCTTTCTTT. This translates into CSAREANTEAFF.

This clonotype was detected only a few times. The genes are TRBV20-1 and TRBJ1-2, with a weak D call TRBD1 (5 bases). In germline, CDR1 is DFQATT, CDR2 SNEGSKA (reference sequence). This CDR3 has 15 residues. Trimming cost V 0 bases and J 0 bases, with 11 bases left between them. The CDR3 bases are TGCAGTGCTAGAGATACAGGAGAGGCTAACTATGGCTACACCTTC. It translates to CSARDTGEANYGYTF.

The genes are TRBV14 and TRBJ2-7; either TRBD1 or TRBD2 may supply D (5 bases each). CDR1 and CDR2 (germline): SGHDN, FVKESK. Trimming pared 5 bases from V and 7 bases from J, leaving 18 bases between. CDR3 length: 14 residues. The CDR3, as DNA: TGTGCCAGCAGCTACCGATCGGGGACGGAGGAGCAGTACTTC. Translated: CASSYRSGTEEQYF.

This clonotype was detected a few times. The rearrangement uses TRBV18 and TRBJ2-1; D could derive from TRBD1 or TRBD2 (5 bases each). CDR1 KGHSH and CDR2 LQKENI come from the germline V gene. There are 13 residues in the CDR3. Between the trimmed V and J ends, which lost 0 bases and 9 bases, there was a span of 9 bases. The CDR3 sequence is CASSPPSGTEQFF. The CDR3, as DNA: TGTGCCAGCTCACCACCGTCGGGGACTGAGCAGTTCTTC.

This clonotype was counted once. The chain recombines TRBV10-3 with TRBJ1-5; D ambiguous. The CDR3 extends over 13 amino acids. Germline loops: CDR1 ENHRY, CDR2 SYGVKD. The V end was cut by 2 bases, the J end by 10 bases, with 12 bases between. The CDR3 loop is CAISEGLGRPQHF. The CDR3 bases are TGTGCCATCAGTGAGGGATTGGGTCGACCCCAGCATTTT.

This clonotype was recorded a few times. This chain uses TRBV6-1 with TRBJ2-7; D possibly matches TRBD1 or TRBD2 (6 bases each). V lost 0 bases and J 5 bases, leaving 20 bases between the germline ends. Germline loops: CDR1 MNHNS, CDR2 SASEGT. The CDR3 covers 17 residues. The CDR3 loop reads CASSEAAEGGREDEQYF. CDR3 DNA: TGTGCCAGCAGTGAAGCAGCGGAGGGGGGACGTGAAGACGAGCAGTACTTC.

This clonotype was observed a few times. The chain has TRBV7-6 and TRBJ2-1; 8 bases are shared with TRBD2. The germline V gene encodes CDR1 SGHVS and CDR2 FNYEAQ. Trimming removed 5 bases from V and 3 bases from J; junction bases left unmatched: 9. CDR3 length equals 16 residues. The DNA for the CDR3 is TGTGCCAGCAGCCCCCTAGGCGGGGGGAACTACAATGAGCAGTTCTTC. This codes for CASSPLGGGNYNEQFF.

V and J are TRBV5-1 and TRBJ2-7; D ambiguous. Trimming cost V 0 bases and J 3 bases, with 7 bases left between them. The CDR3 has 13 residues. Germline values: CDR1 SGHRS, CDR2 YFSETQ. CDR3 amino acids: CASSLDPNYEQYF. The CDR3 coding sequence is TGCGCCAGCAGCTTGGACCCGAACTACGAGCAGTACTTC.

CDR3 sequence reads: CASSPSASGGYEQYF. The CDR3 DNA is TGCGCCAGCAGCCCCTCAGCGAGCGGTGGCTACGAGCAGTACTTC. The chain employs TRBV4-1 and TRBJ2-7, with a tentative D call TRBD2 (5 bases). This CDR3 spans 15 amino acids. The germline V and J ends were trimmed by 4 bases and 3 bases, with 16 bases remaining between them. Per the germline V gene, CDR1 is MGHRA and CDR2 is YSYEKL.

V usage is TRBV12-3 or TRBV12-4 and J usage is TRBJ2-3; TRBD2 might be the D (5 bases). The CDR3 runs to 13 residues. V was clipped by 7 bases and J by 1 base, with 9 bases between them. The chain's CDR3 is CASTRTGTDTQYF. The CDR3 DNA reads TGTGCCAGCACCCGGACTGGCACAGATACGCAGTATTTT.

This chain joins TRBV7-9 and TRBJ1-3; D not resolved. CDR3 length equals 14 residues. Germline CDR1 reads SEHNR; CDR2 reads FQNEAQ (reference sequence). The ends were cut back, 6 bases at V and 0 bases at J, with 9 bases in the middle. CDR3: CASSSAGSGNTIYF. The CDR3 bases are TGTGCCAGCAGTTCAGCGGGCTCTGGAAACACCATATATTTT. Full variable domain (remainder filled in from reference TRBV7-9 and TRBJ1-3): DTGVSQNPRHKITKRGQNVTFRCDPISEHNRLYWYRQTLGQGPEFLTYFQNEAQLEKSRLLSDRFSAERPKGSFSTLEIQRTEQGDSAMYLCASSSAGSGNTIYFGEGSWLTVV.

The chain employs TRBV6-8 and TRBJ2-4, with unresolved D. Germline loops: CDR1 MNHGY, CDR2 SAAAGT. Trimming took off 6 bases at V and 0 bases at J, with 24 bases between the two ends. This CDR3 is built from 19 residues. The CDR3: CASSFPTPGPKIAKNIQYF. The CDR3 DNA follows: TGTGCCAGCAGCTTTCCTACCCCTGGTCCCAAGATAGCCAAAAACATTCAGTACTTC.

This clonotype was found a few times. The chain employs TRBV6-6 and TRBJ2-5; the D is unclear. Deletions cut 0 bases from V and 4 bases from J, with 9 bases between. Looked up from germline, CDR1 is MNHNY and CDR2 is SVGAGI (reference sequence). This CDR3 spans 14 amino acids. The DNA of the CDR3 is TGTGCCAGCAGTTACTCAACGTGGGGAGAGACCCAGTACTTC. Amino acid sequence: CASSYSTWGETQYF.

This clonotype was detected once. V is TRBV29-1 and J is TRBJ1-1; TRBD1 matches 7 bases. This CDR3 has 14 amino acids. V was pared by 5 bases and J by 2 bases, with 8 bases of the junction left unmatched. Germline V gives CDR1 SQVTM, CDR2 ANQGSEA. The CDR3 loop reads CSVSPGTVNTEAFF. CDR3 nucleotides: TGCAGCGTTTCTCCCGGGACAGTAAACACTGAAGCTTTCTTT.

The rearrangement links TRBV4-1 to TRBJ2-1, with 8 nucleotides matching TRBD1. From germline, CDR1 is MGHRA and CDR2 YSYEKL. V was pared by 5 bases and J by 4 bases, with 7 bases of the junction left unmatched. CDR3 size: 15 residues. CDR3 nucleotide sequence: TGCGCCAGCAGCACCGGGACAGGTGATTACAATGAGCAGTTCTTC. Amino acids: CASSTGTGDYNEQFF.

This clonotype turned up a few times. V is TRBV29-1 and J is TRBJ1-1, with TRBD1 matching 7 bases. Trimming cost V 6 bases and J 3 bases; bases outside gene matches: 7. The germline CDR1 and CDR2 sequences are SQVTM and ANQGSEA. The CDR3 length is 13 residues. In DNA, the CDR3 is TGCAGCGTGGCCGAAGGGGGCCACACTGAAGCTTTCTTT. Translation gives CSVAEGGHTEAFF.

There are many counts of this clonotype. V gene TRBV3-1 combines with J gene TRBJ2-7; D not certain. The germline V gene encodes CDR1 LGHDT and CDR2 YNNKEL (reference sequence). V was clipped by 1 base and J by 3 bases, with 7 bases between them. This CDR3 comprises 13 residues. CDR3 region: CASSQALSYEQYF. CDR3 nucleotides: TGTGCCAGCAGCCAAGCCTTAAGCTACGAGCAGTACTTC.

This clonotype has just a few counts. CDR3 region: CSVEDLTSGSYEQYF. Here the CDR3 DNA reads TGCAGCGTTGAAGATCTAACTAGCGGGTCCTACGAGCAGTACTTC. V gene TRBV29-1 combines with J gene TRBJ2-7; 9 nucleotides align to TRBD2. The germline V gene encodes CDR1 SQVTM and CDR2 ANQGSEA. The trim removed 0 bases at V and 1 base at J, leaving 4 bases unmatched. CDR3 length equals 15 residues.

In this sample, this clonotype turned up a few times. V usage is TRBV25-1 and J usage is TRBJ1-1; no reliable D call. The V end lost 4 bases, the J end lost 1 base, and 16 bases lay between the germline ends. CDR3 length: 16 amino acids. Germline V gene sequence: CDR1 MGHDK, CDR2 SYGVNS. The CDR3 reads CASSAPPRYGNTEAFF. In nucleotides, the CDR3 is TGTGCCAGCAGTGCCCCTCCGAGGTACGGGAACACTGAAGCTTTCTTT.

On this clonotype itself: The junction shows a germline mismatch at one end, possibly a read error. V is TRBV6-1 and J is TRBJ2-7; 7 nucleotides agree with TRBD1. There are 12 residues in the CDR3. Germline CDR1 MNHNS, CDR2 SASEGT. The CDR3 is CASSDRGHEQNF. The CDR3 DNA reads TGTGCCAGCAGTGATAGGGGGCACGAGCAGAACTTC.

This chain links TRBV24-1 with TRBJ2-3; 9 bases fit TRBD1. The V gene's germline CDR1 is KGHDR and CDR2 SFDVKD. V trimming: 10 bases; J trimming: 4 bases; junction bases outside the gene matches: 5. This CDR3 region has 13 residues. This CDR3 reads CATRDRESDTQYF. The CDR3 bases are TGTGCCACGCGGGACAGGGAATCAGATACGCAGTATTTT.